Following are 22 T cell receptor beta chains from one sample sequenced in a study of high-grade serous ovarian cancer treatment subgroups. The tumor samples were collected prior to definitive surgery or chemotherapy. Sequencing was performed with immunoSEQ multiplex PCR; in TCRdb, only in-frame clones are kept and a portion is missing. Of 4,100 or so clones listed, 70% to 80% were seen once; the top ten hold over 15%. The specimen sequenced was tumor tissue. All receptors derive from a human donor with high-grade serous ovarian cancer.

The V and J genes are TRBV5-5 and TRBJ2-1, with 7 bases that match TRBD2. Losses at the gene ends were 3 bases for V and 5 bases for J; bases not matched to a gene: 2. Germline V gives CDR1 SGHKS, CDR2 YYEKEE (reference sequence). CDR3 size: 13 residues. CDR3 nucleotides: TGTGCCAGCAGCTGGGGGGGGGACAATGAGCAGTTCTTC. This translates into CASSWGGDNEQFF.

The J gene is TRBJ2-7, the V gene TRBV7-2; 8 bases map to TRBD2. Germline V CDR1 and CDR2: SGHTA, FQGNSA. CDR3 size: 13 residues. V lost 5 bases, J lost 5 bases, and 5 bases stayed unmatched. CDR3 in amino acids: CASSRGGRDEQYF. The CDR3 nucleotides are TGTGCCAGCAGCCGGGGGGGGAGGGACGAGCAGTACTTC.

The J gene is TRBJ2-2, the V gene TRBV25-1; possible D gene TRBD2, 6 bases. CDR3 length: 14 residues. The V end lost 1 base, the J end lost 3 bases, and 6 bases lay between the germline ends. Germline V gene data show CDR1 as MGHDK and CDR2 as SYGVNS. The CDR3 bases are TGTGCCAGCAGTGAATCGGGGGACACCGGGGAGCTGTTTTTT. Its translation: CASSESGDTGELFF.

The chain has TRBV7-9 and TRBJ2-1, with 13 bases identical to TRBD2. Germline CDR1 is SEHNR and CDR2 is FQNEAQ (reference sequence). This CDR3 is built from 17 residues. The trim removed 0 bases at V and 8 bases at J, leaving 7 bases unmatched. CDR3 coding DNA: TGTGCCAGCAGCTTAGCCTCCGGGACTAGCGGGATCTATGAGCAGTTCTTC. Its translation: CASSLASGTSGIYEQFF. The whole variable domain, filled in from reference TRBV7-9 and TRBJ2-1, reads DTGVSQNPRHKITKRGQNVTFRCDPISEHNRLYWYRQTLGQGPEFLTYFQNEAQLEKSRLLSDRFSAERPKGSFSTLEIQRTEQGDSAMYLCASSLASGTSGIYEQFFGPGTRLTVL.

The J gene is TRBJ2-7, the V gene TRBV19; D remains unclear. With 10 bases removed from V and 2 bases from J, the gap between germline ends came to 15 bases. CDR3 length: 13 residues. Germline V lookup: CDR1 LNHDA, CDR2 SQIVND (reference sequence). This chain's CDR3 is CATIGRSPYEQYF. CDR3 nucleotides: TGTGCCACAATAGGAAGATCCCCCTACGAGCAGTACTTC.

V usage is TRBV15 and J usage is TRBJ2-5, with D unclear. CDR1 and CDR2 from the germline V gene are LNHNV and YYDKDF (reference sequence). V was shortened by 3 bases and J by 2 bases, with 10 bases between the two germline ends. The CDR3 spans 14 residues. CDR3 in amino acids: CATSRVVSQETQYF. CDR3 nucleotides: TGTGCCACCAGCAGGGTCGTGAGTCAAGAGACCCAGTACTTC.

CDR3 in DNA: TGTGCCAGCAGCTTGCTGCGTATGGCAGATACGCAGTATTTT. It specifies CASSLLRMADTQYF. The chain joins TRBV5-5 to TRBJ2-3; D is ambiguous. The germline CDR1 and CDR2 sequences are SGHKS and YYEKEE (reference sequence). This CDR3 has 14 residues. Trimming pared 1 base from V and 4 bases from J, leaving 10 bases between.

This clone appeared a few times. The J gene is TRBJ1-1, the V gene TRBV7-2; D unclear. CDR3 length: 11 residues. V was clipped by 8 bases and J by 0 bases, with 4 bases between them. Germline values: CDR1 SGHTA, CDR2 FQGNSA. The DNA of the CDR3 is TGTGCCAGCGGGGTGAACACTGAAGCTTTCTTT. Translating it yields CASGVNTEAFF.

CDR3 in DNA: TGTGCCAGCAGTCCAAACGGACTAGCGGGAACCTACGAGCAGTACTTC. Translated, it gives CASSPNGLAGTYEQYF. The chain carries TRBV27 and TRBJ2-7; the match to TRBD2 covers 12 bases. Germline CDR1 reads MNHEY; CDR2 reads SMNVEV (reference sequence). The CDR3 has 16 amino acids. V lost 5 bases, J lost 2 bases, and 7 bases stayed unmatched.

This clone was observed a handful of times. The chain links TRBV10-2 to TRBJ2-7; 7 bases line up with TRBD1. The CDR3 covers 18 residues. Germline CDR1 WSHSY, CDR2 SAAADI. With 6 bases clipped from V and 0 bases from J, the junction kept 17 bases outside the gene matches. DNA for the CDR3: TGCGCCAGCAGCCGCGGCACCCGAAAGGGACAGAACTCCTACGAGCAGTACTTC. Its translation is CASSRGTRKGQNSYEQYF.

The sample holds one count of this clone. The V and J genes are TRBV27 and TRBJ1-2, with D unresolved. V was pared by 6 bases and J by 2 bases, with 10 bases between. Looked up from germline, CDR1 is MNHEY and CDR2 is SMNVEV (reference sequence). The CDR3 extends over 13 amino acids. The CDR3 reads CASRGPLNYGYTF. The CDR3 nucleotides are TGTGCCAGCAGAGGTCCCCTGAACTATGGCTACACCTTC.

V is TRBV5-1 and J is TRBJ1-1; the D gene is possibly TRBD1 (5 bases). V lost 2 bases, J lost 3 bases, and 8 bases lay in between. The CDR3 extends over 13 amino acids. Per germline, CDR1 SGHRS and CDR2 YFSETQ. Written as DNA, the CDR3 is TGCGCCAGCAGCTTAGGGGAAGACACTGAAGCTTTCTTT. It translates to CASSLGEDTEAFF.

This clone showed up just a few times. The chain couples TRBV27 to TRBJ2-6; D possibly corresponds to TRBD2 (6 bases). The CDR3 sequence is 18 residues long. Germline CDR1 reads MNHEY; CDR2 reads SMNVEV (reference sequence). V lost 7 bases to trimming and J lost 0 bases, with 19 bases between them. CDR3 DNA sequence: TGTGCCAGCAATCAGGGAGGTTATGGCGACTCTGGGGCCAACGTCCTGACTTTC. Amino acid sequence: CASNQGGYGDSGANVLTF. Together with reference TRBV27 and TRBJ2-6, the CDR3 gives the full variable domain: EAQVTQNPRYLITVTGKKLTVTCSQNMNHEYMSWYRQDPGLGLRQIYYSMNVEVTDKGDVPEGYKVSRKEKRNFPLILESPSPNQTSLYFCASNQGGYGDSGANVLTFGAGSRLTVL.

This clone was observed a handful of times. CDR3 protein: CAISKDRAYGYTF. CDR3 DNA sequence: TGTGCCATCAGTAAGGACAGGGCCTACGGCTACACCTTC. The J gene is TRBJ1-2, the V gene TRBV10-3; TRBD1 aligns across 8 bases. This CDR3 comprises 13 residues. Germline lookup yields CDR1 ENHRY and CDR2 SYGVKD. V shed 5 bases, J shed 8 bases, and the junction held 7 bases outside the gene matches.

This chain connects TRBV2 to TRBJ2-7; no reliable D call. The CDR3 length is 14 residues. The V gene's germline CDR1 is SNHLY and CDR2 FYNNEI. Trimming cost V 3 bases and J 1 base, with 10 bases left between them. CDR3 amino acids: CASSDGQLSYEQYV. Written as DNA, the CDR3 is TGTGCCAGCAGTGATGGCCAGCTATCCTACGAGCAGTACGTC.

The chain couples TRBV7-9 to TRBJ2-1, with 7 bases lining up with TRBD1. With 4 bases clipped from V and 5 bases from J, the junction kept 14 bases outside the gene matches. CDR1 and CDR2 (germline): SEHNR, FQNEAQ (reference sequence). This CDR3 is 17 amino acids long. CDR3 nucleotides: TGTGCCAGCAGCTCCCTTATGGGACAGACCGAGAACAATGAGCAGTTCTTC. Its protein is CASSSLMGQTENNEQFF.

This clone was counted a single time. DNA of the CDR3: TGTGCCAGCAGCTTCCGGGAACCTATGAACACTGAAGCTTTCTTT. As protein: CASSFREPMNTEAFF. The genes are TRBV5-4 and TRBJ1-1; D gene uncertain. The V end lost 2 bases, the J end lost 0 bases, and 11 bases lay between the germline ends. The CDR3 sequence is 15 residues long. Germline V gene sequence: CDR1 SGHNT, CDR2 YYREEE (reference sequence).

This rearrangement joins TRBV19 to TRBJ2-5; D perhaps matches TRBD1 (5 bases). V lost 4 bases to trimming and J lost 4 bases, with 19 bases between them. This CDR3 is 16 amino acids long. Germline CDR1 and CDR2: LNHDA and SQIVND (reference sequence). CDR3 bases: TGTGCCAGTAGTACCAGGGCCTATCCCCTCTCAGAGACCCAGTACTTC. Its translation: CASSTRAYPLSETQYF.

The chain couples TRBV29-1 to TRBJ2-6; a weak D match, TRBD2 (7 bases). The CDR3 contains 14 residues. Trimming took 6 bases from V and 0 from J, leaving 9 bases between them. Germline CDR1 SQVTM, CDR2 ANQGSEA. CDR3 in amino acids: CSVGGGSGANVLTF. DNA for the CDR3: TGCAGCGTGGGAGGGGGCTCTGGGGCCAACGTCCTGACTTTC.

The chain has TRBV7-9 and TRBJ2-4; TRBD2 might be the D (6 bases). Germline V gene lookup returns CDR1 SEHNR and CDR2 FQNEAQ (reference sequence). This CDR3 contains 13 residues. The V and J ends lost 1 base and 8 bases respectively, with 9 bases between them. The CDR3 nucleotides are TGTGCCAGCAGCTTAGACGGGACTGACATTCAGTACTTC. Protein sequence: CASSLDGTDIQYF.

This clone was counted between two and nine times. The V call is TRBV5-1, the J call TRBJ2-2; D uncertain. Germline V lookup: CDR1 SGHRS, CDR2 YFSETQ. Trimming stripped 1 base from V and 10 bases from J, with 14 bases between. The CDR3 runs to 14 residues. The CDR3 DNA follows: TGCGCCAGCAGCTTGAACCGCGGCCCCCCGGAGCTGTTTTTT. Translating it yields CASSLNRGPPELFF. Full variable domain (rest looked up from reference TRBV5-1 and TRBJ2-2): KAGVTQTPRYLIKTRGQQVTLSCSPISGHRSVSWYQQTPGQGLQFLFEYFSETQRNKGNFPGRFSGRQFSNSRSEMNVSTLELGDSALYLCASSLNRGPPELFFGEGSRLTVL.

The chain couples TRBV4-2 to TRBJ2-1; D possibly corresponds to TRBD1 (5 bases). The germline gives CDR1 LGHNA, CDR2 YNFKEQ. The CDR3 runs to 15 residues. V was cut by 0 bases and J by 7 bases, with 13 bases left in between. CDR3 in amino acids: CASSQDVQGGNEQFF. CDR3 bases: TGTGCCAGCAGCCAAGATGTCCAGGGCGGTAATGAGCAGTTCTTC.